This is a list of T cell receptor beta chains from one sample in a study of healthy donors' naive CD4 and CD8 T cells. TCRdb re-analysed the reads in MiXCR, keeping a single row per CDR3 protein. The sample has around 180,000 distinct CDR3 sequences, over 60% seen once. Material for sequencing was naive CD4+ and CD8+ T cells sorted from blood, pooled from several donors. The receptor source for this set is a pool of human donors in good health; the sample pools cells from several healthy donors. Each CDR3 is given with its conserved first and last residue. The order of the fields is clone size, D gene, V gene, J gene, CDR3 DNA, CDR3 protein. A D gene is named only where the DNA matches it firmly. Size is omitted from some rows. Given values are once, few, many or a class for expanded clones.

abundance: NA; d_gene: NA; v_gene: TRBV29-1; j_gene: TRBJ1-1; CDR3nt: TGCAGCGTTGCCGGGCAGGGCGTGAACACTGAAGCTTTCTTT; CDR3aa: CSVAGQGVNTEAFF
abundance: NA; d_gene: NA; v_gene: TRBV29-1; j_gene: TRBJ2-3; CDR3nt: TGCAGCGTTGGTGGGCCTAGCACAGATACGCAGTATTTT; CDR3aa: CSVGGPSTDTQYF
abundance: once; d_gene: TRBD1; v_gene: TRBV5-6; j_gene: TRBJ1-2; CDR3nt: TGTGCCAGCAGCTCCGGGAACAGGGACAGCACCTTC; CDR3aa: CASSSGNRDSTF
abundance: NA; d_gene: NA; v_gene: TRBV27; j_gene: TRBJ1-2; CDR3nt: TGTGCCAGCAGTGTCCATGCAGGGAACTATGGCTACACCTTC; CDR3aa: CASSVHAGNYGYTF
abundance: NA; d_gene: NA; v_gene: TRBV10-3; j_gene: TRBJ1-2; CDR3nt: TGTGCCATCAGTGAAGGGCACCCCTATGGCTACACCTTC; CDR3aa: CAISEGHPYGYTF
abundance: NA; d_gene: NA; v_gene: TRBV27; j_gene: TRBJ2-7; CDR3nt: TGTGCCAGCAGTTCGACGGCGAGCTCCTACGAGCAGTACTTC; CDR3aa: CASSSTASSYEQYF
abundance: NA; d_gene: NA; v_gene: TRBV27; j_gene: TRBJ1-2; CDR3nt: TGTGCCAGCAGTTTTTCAGGAGCTAACTATGGCTACACCTTC; CDR3aa: CASSFSGANYGYTF
abundance: NA; d_gene: NA; v_gene: TRBV15; j_gene: TRBJ2-2; CDR3nt: TGTGCCACCTTGAAGGAAGGGGCCGGGGAGCTGTTTTTT; CDR3aa: CATLKEGAGELFF
abundance: NA; d_gene: NA; v_gene: TRBV19; j_gene: TRBJ2-3; CDR3nt: TGTGCCAGTAGTGTTACCGGGGGTAGCGGAAGATATACGCAGTATTTT; CDR3aa: CASSVTGGSGRYTQYF
abundance: once; d_gene: NA; v_gene: TRBV19; j_gene: TRBJ1-2; CDR3nt: TGTGCCAGTAGCCTGGGACGGTTCTATGGCTACACCTTC; CDR3aa: CASSLGRFYGYTF
abundance: NA; d_gene: NA; v_gene: TRBV19; j_gene: TRBJ1-1; CDR3nt: TGTGCCAGTAGTCGCACCGGGACACAGAACACTGAAGCTTTCTTT; CDR3aa: CASSRTGTQNTEAFF
abundance: NA; d_gene: NA; v_gene: TRBV6-2/TRBV6-3; j_gene: TRBJ1-2; CDR3nt: TGTGCCAGCAGTACGCGGGACCGCTGGGATGGCTACACCTTC; CDR3aa: CASSTRDRWDGYTF
abundance: NA; d_gene: NA; v_gene: TRBV6-5; j_gene: TRBJ2-1; CDR3nt: TGTGCCAGCAGTCAAAGTGATGAGCAGTTCTTC; CDR3aa: CASSQSDEQFF
abundance: NA; d_gene: TRBD1; v_gene: TRBV27; j_gene: TRBJ1-1; CDR3nt: TGTGCCAGCAGTCAAGGGACAGGCAGCACTGAAGCTTTCTTT; CDR3aa: CASSQGTGSTEAFF
abundance: many; d_gene: NA; v_gene: TRBV7-2; j_gene: TRBJ2-3; CDR3nt: TGTGCCAGCAGCTTGGCTACCTGGGGTCTAGATACGCAGTATTTT; CDR3aa: CASSLATWGLDTQYF
abundance: NA; d_gene: NA; v_gene: TRBV19; j_gene: TRBJ1-1; CDR3nt: TGTGCCAGTAGTGAAAGGGTGAACACTGAAGCTTTCTTT; CDR3aa: CASSERVNTEAFF
abundance: few; d_gene: NA; v_gene: TRBV12-3/TRBV12-4; j_gene: TRBJ1-1; CDR3nt: TGTGCCAGCAGTTTACGGGAGACTGAAGCTTTCTTT; CDR3aa: CASSLRETEAFF
abundance: NA; d_gene: NA; v_gene: TRBV29-1; j_gene: TRBJ2-1; CDR3nt: TGCAGCGTTGGGGGAGAGGGGAGTGAGCAGTTCTTC; CDR3aa: CSVGGEGSEQFF
abundance: NA; d_gene: NA; v_gene: TRBV6-5; j_gene: TRBJ2-7; CDR3nt: TGTGCCAGCAGTTATAATATAGGCAAGAAGGTCTCCAACGAGCAGTACTTC; CDR3aa: CASSYNIGKKVSNEQYF
abundance: NA; d_gene: NA; v_gene: TRBV7-9; j_gene: TRBJ1-2; CDR3nt: TGTGCCAGCAGCCCCCCGGGGGTCGACTATGGCTACACCTTC; CDR3aa: CASSPPGVDYGYTF
abundance: NA; d_gene: NA; v_gene: TRBV4-1; j_gene: TRBJ1-2; CDR3nt: TGCGCCAGCAGCCAACCTCCCTTGAGGAAGGGGCAAGGCCGTCCTGATGGCTACACCTTC; CDR3aa: CASSQPPLRKGQGRPDGYTF
abundance: few; d_gene: TRBD2; v_gene: TRBV29-1; j_gene: TRBJ2-1; CDR3nt: TGCAGCGTTGATCCTATTCCTCTAGCGGGCGGCTCCTACAATGAGCAGTTCTTC; CDR3aa: CSVDPIPLAGGSYNEQFF
abundance: NA; d_gene: NA; v_gene: TRBV27; j_gene: TRBJ2-7; CDR3nt: TGTGCCAGCAGTTTACGCGGGCGGAGCTCCTACGAGCAGTACTTC; CDR3aa: CASSLRGRSSYEQYF
abundance: once; d_gene: NA; v_gene: TRBV11-1; j_gene: TRBJ1-1; CDR3nt: TGTGCCAGCAGCCGGGTCACCGAAGCTTTCTTT; CDR3aa: CASSRVTEAFF
abundance: NA; d_gene: NA; v_gene: TRBV27; j_gene: TRBJ1-2; CDR3nt: TGTGCCAGCAGTGCAAGAATGGAGGGGAGGAGGTATGGCTACACCTTC; CDR3aa: CASSARMEGRRYGYTF
abundance: NA; d_gene: NA; v_gene: TRBV6-2/TRBV6-3; j_gene: TRBJ2-5; CDR3nt: TGTGCCAGCAGTTACGCCCGGTTTGAGACCCAGTACTTC; CDR3aa: CASSYARFETQYF
abundance: NA; d_gene: NA; v_gene: TRBV6-5; j_gene: TRBJ1-1; CDR3nt: TGTGCCAGCAGCCAGGGTCTGGGGAACACTGAAGCTTTCTTT; CDR3aa: CASSQGLGNTEAFF
abundance: NA; d_gene: NA; v_gene: TRBV11-1; j_gene: TRBJ2-7; CDR3nt: TGTGCCAGCAGCCGCCGACAGATCTACGAGCAGTACTTC; CDR3aa: CASSRRQIYEQYF
abundance: NA; d_gene: TRBD2; v_gene: TRBV7-8; j_gene: TRBJ2-3; CDR3nt: TGTGCCAGCAGCCCCGGACTAGTTTACTGGGGCACAGATACGCAGTATTTT; CDR3aa: CASSPGLVYWGTDTQYF
abundance: NA; d_gene: NA; v_gene: TRBV6-5; j_gene: TRBJ2-7; CDR3nt: TGTGCCAGCAGTTACTCAGCGTCCTACGAGCAGTACTTC; CDR3aa: CASSYSASYEQYF
abundance: NA; d_gene: NA; v_gene: TRBV11-2; j_gene: TRBJ1-2; CDR3nt: TGTGCCAGCAGCTTAGGAGGGACTGGCTACACCTTC; CDR3aa: CASSLGGTGYTF
abundance: NA; d_gene: NA; v_gene: TRBV4-1; j_gene: TRBJ2-6; CDR3nt: TGCGCCAGCAGCCAAGATTCCGGACAGAGTTACTCTGGGGCCAACGTCCTGACTTTC; CDR3aa: CASSQDSGQSYSGANVLTF
abundance: few; d_gene: NA; v_gene: TRBV29-1; j_gene: TRBJ1-2; CDR3nt: TGCAGCGTTGTACAGCCCTATGGCTACACCTTC; CDR3aa: CSVVQPYGYTF
abundance: NA; d_gene: NA; v_gene: TRBV5-1; j_gene: TRBJ1-2; CDR3nt: TGCGCCAGCAGCTTGTCAGACCAGCGGGGGAACTATGGCTACACCTTC; CDR3aa: CASSLSDQRGNYGYTF
abundance: NA; d_gene: TRBD2; v_gene: TRBV14; j_gene: TRBJ2-7; CDR3nt: TGTGCCAGCAGCCAAGATGTTATCGGGCGGGAGGGCCCCTACGAGCAGTACTTC; CDR3aa: CASSQDVIGREGPYEQYF
abundance: NA; d_gene: NA; v_gene: TRBV5-4; j_gene: TRBJ2-5; CDR3nt: TGTGCCAGCAGCTTGGAGGGCCAGCAAGAGACCCAGTACTTC; CDR3aa: CASSLEGQQETQYF
abundance: NA; d_gene: NA; v_gene: TRBV19; j_gene: TRBJ2-4; CDR3nt: TGTGCCAGTAGTATCGTGTCCCGAGAGCGAGACATTCAGTACTTC; CDR3aa: CASSIVSRERDIQYF
abundance: NA; d_gene: TRBD1; v_gene: TRBV6-6; j_gene: TRBJ1-1; CDR3nt: TGTGCCATCAGCACGACAGGGGGAACTGAAGCTTTCTTT; CDR3aa: CAISTTGGTEAFF
abundance: few; d_gene: NA; v_gene: TRBV19; j_gene: TRBJ1-1; CDR3nt: TGTGCCAGTAATACAGGGATGTACACTGAAGCTTTCTTT; CDR3aa: CASNTGMYTEAFF
abundance: NA; d_gene: NA; v_gene: TRBV21-1; j_gene: TRBJ1-5; CDR3nt: TGTGCCAGCAGCAAATTAACGGGGACAGGGTATAGCAATCAGCCCCAGCATTTT; CDR3aa: CASSKLTGTGYSNQPQHF
abundance: NA; d_gene: NA; v_gene: TRBV20-1; j_gene: TRBJ1-6; CDR3nt: TGCAGTGCTAGAGATCGTGGGGTGTCAGGGTATAATTCACCCCTCCACTTT; CDR3aa: CSARDRGVSGYNSPLHF
abundance: NA; d_gene: NA; v_gene: TRBV29-1; j_gene: TRBJ2-7; CDR3nt: TGCAGCGCCCTAGTAGGGACATCAACAGGCCCCGAGCAGTACTTC; CDR3aa: CSALVGTSTGPEQYF
abundance: NA; d_gene: NA; v_gene: TRBV19; j_gene: TRBJ2-1; CDR3nt: TGTGCCAGTAGACCTCACACAGGGCCCTACAATGAGCAGTTCTTC; CDR3aa: CASRPHTGPYNEQFF
abundance: NA; d_gene: NA; v_gene: TRBV6-6; j_gene: TRBJ1-2; CDR3nt: TGTGCCAGCAGTTACGTACAGTTCGGCTACACCTTC; CDR3aa: CASSYVQFGYTF
abundance: NA; d_gene: NA; v_gene: TRBV29-1; j_gene: TRBJ2-3; CDR3nt: TGCAGCGTTGACAGGTCCGCTAGCACAGATACGCAGTATTTT; CDR3aa: CSVDRSASTDTQYF
abundance: NA; d_gene: TRBD2; v_gene: TRBV5-4; j_gene: TRBJ2-1; CDR3nt: TGTGCCAGCAGCTTGGCTAGCGGGACAGACAATGAGCAGTTCTTC; CDR3aa: CASSLASGTDNEQFF
abundance: NA; d_gene: NA; v_gene: TRBV29-1; j_gene: TRBJ1-1; CDR3nt: TGCAGCGTTGTGGGCAGGACAATGAACACTGAAGCTTTCTTT; CDR3aa: CSVVGRTMNTEAFF
abundance: few; d_gene: TRBD1; v_gene: TRBV27; j_gene: TRBJ1-1; CDR3nt: TGTGCCAGCAGTTTCACAGGGGCTGGGGCTGAAGCTTTCTTT; CDR3aa: CASSFTGAGAEAFF
abundance: few; d_gene: NA; v_gene: TRBV29-1; j_gene: TRBJ2-3; CDR3nt: TGCAGCGTGAGTGGGAGCACAGATACGCAGTATTTT; CDR3aa: CSVSGSTDTQYF
abundance: NA; d_gene: NA; v_gene: TRBV29-1; j_gene: TRBJ2-2; CDR3nt: TGCAGCGTTGAAGATAGATCGATCCTGGACACCGGGGAGCTGTTTTTT; CDR3aa: CSVEDRSILDTGELFF
abundance: NA; d_gene: TRBD2; v_gene: TRBV29-1; j_gene: TRBJ2-7; CDR3nt: TGCAGCGGTCGGACTAGCGGGAGGGCGGTCAACTACGAGCAGTACTTC; CDR3aa: CSGRTSGRAVNYEQYF
abundance: NA; d_gene: NA; v_gene: TRBV29-1; j_gene: TRBJ2-1; CDR3nt: TGCAGCGTTAAATTACGTCTAGCAATGGGAGAGCAGTTCTTC; CDR3aa: CSVKLRLAMGEQFF
abundance: NA; d_gene: NA; v_gene: TRBV29-1; j_gene: TRBJ2-3; CDR3nt: TGCAGCGTTGAGGGGCTTTGGGGCGCAGATACGCAGTATTTT; CDR3aa: CSVEGLWGADTQYF
abundance: few; d_gene: NA; v_gene: TRBV28; j_gene: TRBJ2-7; CDR3nt: TGTGCCAGCATCCCACAGGGCACCCACGAGCAGTACTTC; CDR3aa: CASIPQGTHEQYF
abundance: NA; d_gene: NA; v_gene: TRBV30; j_gene: TRBJ1-2; CDR3nt: TGTGCCTGGAGCGGATGGGGGCTGGGTTACACCTTC; CDR3aa: CAWSGWGLGYTF
abundance: NA; d_gene: TRBD1; v_gene: TRBV29-1; j_gene: TRBJ1-1; CDR3nt: TGCAGCGTCCGACAGGGACCGGGCACTGAAGCTTTCTTT; CDR3aa: CSVRQGPGTEAFF
abundance: few; d_gene: NA; v_gene: TRBV18; j_gene: TRBJ2-5; CDR3nt: TGTGCCAGCTCACCAATGACAGGCCAAGAGACCCAGTACTTC; CDR3aa: CASSPMTGQETQYF
abundance: NA; d_gene: NA; v_gene: TRBV29-1; j_gene: TRBJ2-7; CDR3nt: TGCAGCGTTGAGGGTGGGTCAATAGGGGAGCAGTACTTC; CDR3aa: CSVEGGSIGEQYF